This TCR beta chain was identified in a study of CD8 T cells in Susac syndrome. Study findings and constraints: The TCR sequencing and HLA analysis in the study involved a relatively small number of individuals, as the study acknowledged.

Regarding this clonotype: Its matching antigen is unknown.

It was with random hexamers that roughly 0.45 to 1 ug RNA was reverse transcribed. The amplification used immunoSEQ multiplex PCR on TCR beta CDR3; it spanned 54 Vbeta and 13 Jbeta. TCRdb independently ran MiXCR on the immunoSEQ multiplex PCR reads; one entry per CDR3 protein. The sample carries about 400,000 distinct CDR3 sequences, approximately 89% recorded once. TCR beta sequencing covered blood CD8+ and CD4+ T cells. The CDR3 has 15 amino acids. Trimming removed 7 bases from V and 7 bases from J, with 20 bases in between. Germline V gene sequence: CDR1 LGHNT, CDR2 FRNRAP. The sequence came from a human donor with multiple sclerosis. The chain combines TRBV12-5 with TRBJ1-5; no firm D call. Sequencing was performed on CD8+ T cells from PBMCs. This chain's CDR3 is CASASGVVRYQPQHF. CDR3 sequence (DNA): TGTGCTAGTGCCTCGGGAGTGGTCAGGTACCAGCCCCAGCATTTT.